One and the same sample provided the 5 T cell receptor beta chains below, sequenced in a study of blood T cell repertoires in COVID-19. TCRdb's copy holds only in-frame clones and misses some; the assay was immunoSEQ multiplex PCR. The repertoire holds over 300,000 clones, with 86% as singletons. Sample: PBMCs or T cells enriched from blood (not recorded which). These receptors came from a woman aged 18-30 years who had recovered from COVID-19.

The chain employs TRBV30 and TRBJ1-2; TRBD1 matches at 12 bases. Trimming cost V 7 bases and J 8 bases; bases outside gene matches: 17. Germline V gene lookup returns CDR1 GTSNPN and CDR2 SVGIG (reference sequence). The CDR3 has 16 residues. The CDR3 reads CASGGTGGSLQKGYTF. The CDR3 DNA follows: TGTGCCTCGGGGGGGACAGGGGGCAGTCTACAGAAGGGCTACACCTTC. Full variable domain (outside the CDR3, taken from reference TRBV30 and TRBJ1-2): SQTIHQWPATLVQPVGSPLSLECTVEGTSNPNLYWYRQAAGRGLQLLFYSVGIGQISSEVPQNLSASRPQDRQFILSSKKLLLSDSGFYLCASGGTGGSLQKGYTFGSGTRLTVV.

This chain joins TRBV4-1 and TRBJ2-3; 7 bases are shared with TRBD1. Unmatched junction bases numbered 12, after V lost 3 bases and J lost 0 bases. This CDR3 comprises 18 residues. Germline V gene sequence: CDR1 MGHRA, CDR2 YSYEKL. CDR3 loop: CASSQGQPITTSTDTQYF. CDR3 sequence (DNA): TGCGCCAGCAGCCAGGGACAGCCAATAACGACTAGCACAGATACGCAGTATTTT.

The chain links TRBV28 to TRBJ1-2; tentative D call: TRBD1 (6 bases). Trimming took 8 bases from V and 6 from J, leaving 22 bases between them. Germline V CDR1 and CDR2: MDHEN, SYDVKM. This CDR3 contains 15 residues. This chain's CDR3 is CASEQGKTARNGYTF. The CDR3 DNA sequence: TGTGCCAGCGAACAGGGAAAAACAGCCCGGAATGGCTACACCTTC.

In the case of this clone: The same CDR3 can be traced to other DNA sequences in this sample. The genes are TRBV11-2 and TRBJ2-3; 7 bases line up with TRBD2. J gave up 0 bases and V 3 bases, and 3 bases lay outside the gene matches. Germline V CDR1 and CDR2: SGHAT, FQNNGV. This CDR3 contains 15 residues. CDR3 DNA sequence: TGTGCCAGCAGCTTGATAGCGGGTAGCACAGATACGCAGTATTTT. Its protein product is CASSLIAGSTDTQYF.

The J gene is TRBJ2-5, the V gene TRBV10-1, with TRBD2 identical over 9 bases. Germline V CDR1 and CDR2: WNHNN, SYGVQD (reference sequence). V lost 4 bases to trimming and J lost 4 bases; unmatched junction nucleotides: 4. CDR3 length equals 14 residues. CDR3 loop: CASSGGGAAETQYF. The CDR3 DNA reads as TGCGCCAGCAGTGGCGGGGGGGCCGCAGAGACCCAGTACTTC.